What follows is one T cell receptor beta chain and its context. Clones were read by immunoSEQ multiplex PCR, and TCRdb kept only the in-frame ones, dropping some. The repertoire consists of 170,000 or so clones, with 90% to 95% occurring once and the leading ten covering about 1.5%. This record comes from a study of control samples from healthy donors and cancer patients. The CDR3 sequence is 14 residues long. V shed 3 bases and J shed 3 bases, with 10 bases lying between them. Germline CDR1 reads KGHDR; CDR2 reads SFDVKD. The receptor's source is a man aged 18-30 years in good health. Sequencing used blood. The chain joins TRBV24-1 to TRBJ1-1; D not resolved. CDR3 sequence reads: CATSDPGRDTEAFF. In nucleotides, the CDR3 is TGTGCCACCAGTGATCCGGGGAGGGACACTGAAGCTTTCTTT.